This T cell receptor beta chain was recorded in a study of read filtering for tumor transcriptome and immune sequencing. The wider study: Mean patient age was roughly 72 years, range roughly 40 to 85; around 17 male, 11 to 15 female.

In its sample, this clonotype was seen many times. The germline V gene has CDR1 SQVTM and CDR2 ANQGSEA. This CDR3 comprises 13 residues. Between the trimmed V and J ends, which lost 6 bases and 5 bases, there was a span of 16 bases. This library used about 400 ng RNA and molecular barcoded adaptors spanning alpha/delta and beta/gamma chains. TCRdb redid the calling of the reads with MiXCR, one entry per CDR3 protein. Seen here are under 40,000 distinct CDR3 sequences, 12% to 15% observed once, and the top ten hold 18%. The sequence derives from a donor at least 40 years old with multiple myeloma. The chain couples TRBV29-1 to TRBJ2-5; tentatively, D is TRBD1 (5 bases). The specimen sequenced was a population of CD138-negative cells sorted from bone marrow. CDR3 bases: TGCAGCGTCGCTGACAGCCTCCACGAGACCCAGTACTTC. Translation gives CSVADSLHETQYF.